This entry lists 13 T cell receptor beta chains sequenced from one sample in a study of T cells after yellow fever vaccination. TCRdb recomputed calls from the 5' RACE reads with MiXCR, one row per CDR3 protein. The repertoire has fewer than 650,000 distinct CDR3 sequences, just over 20% of them found once; the top ten carry less than 20%. The sequencing here drew on PBMCs, taken 21 days after the first yellow fever vaccination. The receptors come from a man aged 18 to 29 who received the YFV17D yellow fever vaccine.

A few counts support this clonotype. This chain joins TRBV6-1 and TRBJ2-7, with 12 bases matching TRBD1. CDR3 length equals 16 residues. The V segment lost 6 bases and the J segment 5 bases; nucleotides outside the gene matches: 11. Per the germline V gene, CDR1 is MNHNS and CDR2 is SASEGT. CDR3 nucleotide sequence: TGTGCCAGCAGCCCCCCCGGGACAGGGGGCCTAAACGAGCAGTACTTC. Amino acid sequence: CASSPPGTGGLNEQYF.

This clonotype was recorded a few times. The chain combines TRBV6-5 with TRBJ1-4; D remains ambiguous. V lost 0 bases and J lost 3, with 11 bases in between. CDR1 MNHEY and CDR2 SVGAGI come from the germline V gene. The CDR3 is 16 amino acids. CDR3 in DNA: TGTGCCAGCAGTTACTCAGCCTACGAGGCTAATGAAAAACTGTTTTTT. Translating it yields CASSYSAYEANEKLFF.

The chain joins TRBV5-1 to TRBJ2-1; 7 positions agree with TRBD2. V trimming: 6 bases; J trimming: 6 bases; junction bases outside the gene matches: 9. This CDR3 has 14 amino acids. Germline V lookup: CDR1 SGHRS, CDR2 YFSETQ. CDR3 nucleotide sequence: TGCGCCAGCAAAGGGCTAGCGGACTTCAATGAGCAGTTCTTC. Protein product: CASKGLADFNEQFF.

The V call is TRBV18, the J call TRBJ2-7; D unclear. V shed 5 bases and J shed 7 bases, with 21 bases lying between them. The CDR3 totals 15 residues. CDR1 KGHSH and CDR2 LQKENI come from the germline V gene. CDR3 sequence: CASSFGRNTLFEQYF. The DNA for the CDR3 is TGTGCCAGCTCATTTGGACGGAATACCCTTTTTGAGCAGTACTTC.

This clonotype has only a few counts. The chain carries TRBV6-1 and TRBJ2-2; 10 nucleotides agree with TRBD2. The V gene end was trimmed by 6 bases and the J gene end by 7 bases; junction bases not matched to a gene: 8. Germline V lookup: CDR1 MNHNS, CDR2 SASEGT. The CDR3 spans 15 residues. The CDR3 region has the DNA TGTGCCAGCAGCAAAAAGCGGGGGGGCTTCGGGGAGCTGTTTTTT. Amino acids: CASSKKRGGFGELFF.

The chain employs TRBV10-3 and TRBJ2-3; 9 bases align to TRBD1. The CDR3 is 16 amino acids. V trimming: 0 bases; J trimming: 2 bases; junction bases outside the gene matches: 3. The germline V gene has CDR1 ENHRY and CDR2 SYGVKD. As DNA, the CDR3 is TGTGCCATCAGTGAGTCACGACAGGGGGACACAGATACGCAGTATTTT. Its translation: CAISESRQGDTDTQYF.

This clonotype came up many times. CDR3 sequence: CSARATGPRDEQYF. CDR3 nucleotide sequence: TGCAGTGCTAGAGCGACAGGCCCTCGCGACGAGCAGTACTTC. The V call is TRBV20-1, the J call TRBJ2-7, with D tentatively TRBD1 (6 bases). Looked up from germline, CDR1 is DFQATT and CDR2 is SNEGSKA (reference sequence). The CDR3 is 14 residues long. V was cut by 1 base and J by 5 bases, with 15 bases left in between.

J is TRBJ2-3 and V is TRBV3-1, with D possibly TRBD2 on 5 matching bases. Per germline, CDR1 LGHDT and CDR2 YNNKEL (reference sequence). CDR3 length: 14 residues. Between the trimmed V and J ends, which lost 4 bases and 4 bases, there was a span of 12 bases. The CDR3 coding sequence is TGTGCCAGCAGCCCTAGACGGGATTCAGATACGCAGTATTTT. Amino acids: CASSPRRDSDTQYF.

The CDR3 region is CASSRMGGNTEAFF. CDR3 DNA sequence: TGTGCCAGCAGCCGGATGGGAGGGAACACTGAAGCTTTCTTT. This chain uses TRBV12-3 or TRBV12-4 with TRBJ1-1; D gene uncertain. Trimming cost V 6 bases and J 1 base, with 12 bases left between them. The length of the CDR3 is 14 residues.

In this sample, this clonotype turned up many times. The CDR3 DNA follows: TGTGCCAGCAGCCCACGACAGGGTGATTCACCCCTCCACTTT. This codes for CASSPRQGDSPLHF. V usage is TRBV7-6 and J usage is TRBJ1-6, with 7 nucleotides matching TRBD1. The junction had 6 bases not matched to a gene; V was cut back by 5 bases and J by 8 bases. The CDR3 length is 14 residues. Germline V gene sequence: CDR1 SGHVS, CDR2 FNYEAQ.

The genes are TRBV4-1 and TRBJ2-5; D not resolved. V shed 1 base and J shed 2 bases, with 23 bases lying between them. The CDR3 has 19 amino acids. Germline V gene data show CDR1 as MGHRA and CDR2 as YSYEKL. CDR3 in DNA: TGCGCCAGCAGCCAAGCTCTTCGTGGTGCACGCGGTTCTCAAGAGACCCAGTACTTC. Amino acids: CASSQALRGARGSQETQYF.

The chain has TRBV12-3 or TRBV12-4 and TRBJ2-3, with D maybe TRBD1 (5 bases). V lost 6 bases, J lost 4 bases, and 8 bases lay in between. The CDR3 runs to 12 residues. The CDR3 DNA sequence: TGTGCCAGCAGCAGGGAATCAGATACGCAGTATTTT. As protein: CASSRESDTQYF.

The chain couples TRBV6-1 to TRBJ2-7; 7 bases match TRBD2. Looked up from germline, CDR1 is MNHNS and CDR2 is SASEGT. The trim removed 6 bases at V and 2 bases at J, leaving 13 bases unmatched. The CDR3 is 16 amino acids. The CDR3 spells CASSTPVGEGTYEQYF. For the CDR3, the DNA is TGTGCCAGCAGCACACCGGTGGGGGAGGGGACCTACGAGCAGTACTTC.